This paragraph covers one T cell receptor beta chain sequence. The antigen remains unidentified. The sample belongs to a study of identical twins. Study-wide points: With abundant cord blood beta clonotypes, insertions were fewer; memory repertoires showed no such pattern.

A single record per CDR3 protein comes from TCRdb applying MiXCR to the 5' RACE reads. The data show under 250,000 distinct CDR3 sequences, with around 8.1% seen just once and 1.5% to 2.5% held by the top ten. CDR3 length: 13 amino acids. Losses at the gene ends were 3 bases for V and 5 bases for J; bases not matched to a gene: 4. CDR1 and CDR2 from the germline V gene are DFQATT and SNEGSKA (reference sequence). These data were likewise used in another study, on yellow fever vaccine responses in identical twins. As that study records: Twins' T cell vaccine responses reportedly looked partly convergent, partly personalized.

The rearrangement uses TRBV20-1 and TRBJ2-5, with 9 bases matching TRBD2. The TCR originated in a woman aged 18-29 years in good health. Sequenced sample: memory (CD45RO+) T cells sorted from blood. The CDR3 is CSASGTSIETQYF. The DNA for the CDR3 is TGCAGTGCTAGCGGGACTAGCATTGAGACCCAGTACTTC.